The subject of this entry is one TCR beta chain. The antigen is unknown. The PCR used 60 Vbeta and 13 Jbeta primers. The table came from immunoSEQ multiplex PCR; TCRdb's copy has only in-frame clones and leaves some out. The sample contains some 130,000 clones, 80% of which appear only once. These data belong to a study of cytomegalovirus exposure and HLA in healthy donors. Notes on the study in general: Follow-up analysis seemed to connect common viral pathogens with several of the most significant clusters identified. Reported results showed that the classifier diagnosed cytomegalovirus status with high specificity and sensitivity. Later genetic work tied a missense DCLRE1C variant to beta-chain V and J trimming. Later on, an analysis showed TCR association rates differing by HLA locus, with DRB1 the most and HLA-C the fewest.

Trimming took off 1 base at V and 10 bases at J, with 19 bases between the two ends. The CDR3 is 15 residues long. Germline CDR1 reads LNHDA; CDR2 reads SQIVND (reference sequence). Sequenced: PBMCs. This receptor was obtained from a male donor in good health and CMV-seronegative. The J gene is TRBJ1-2, the V gene TRBV19, with D unresolved. CDR3 residues: CASSIAPGEPFVYTF. CDR3 coding DNA: TGTGCCAGTAGTATAGCACCCGGGGAGCCCTTTGTCTACACCTTC.